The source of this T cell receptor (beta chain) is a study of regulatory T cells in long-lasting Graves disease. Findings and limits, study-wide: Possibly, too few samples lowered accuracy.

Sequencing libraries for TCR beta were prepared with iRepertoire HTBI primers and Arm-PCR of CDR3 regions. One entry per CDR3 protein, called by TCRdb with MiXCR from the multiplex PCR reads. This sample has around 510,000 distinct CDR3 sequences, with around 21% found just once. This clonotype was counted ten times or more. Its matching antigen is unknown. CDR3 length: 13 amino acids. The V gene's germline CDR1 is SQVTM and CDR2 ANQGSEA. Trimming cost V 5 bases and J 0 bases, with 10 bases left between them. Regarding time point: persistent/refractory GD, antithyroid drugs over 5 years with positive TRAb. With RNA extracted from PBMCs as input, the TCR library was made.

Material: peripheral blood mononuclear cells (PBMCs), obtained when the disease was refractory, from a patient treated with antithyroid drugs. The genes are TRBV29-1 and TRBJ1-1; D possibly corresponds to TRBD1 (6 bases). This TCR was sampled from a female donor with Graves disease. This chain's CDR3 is CSVQQGLNTEAFF. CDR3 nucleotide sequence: TGCAGCGTTCAACAGGGCTTGAACACTGAAGCTTTCTTT. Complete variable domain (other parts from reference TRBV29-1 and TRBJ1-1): SAVISQKPSRDICQRGTSLTIQCQVDSQVTMMFWYRQQPGQSLTLIATANQGSEATYESGFVIDKFPISRPNLTFSTLTVSNMSPEDSSIYLCSVQQGLNTEAFFGQGTRLTVV.